The present entry profiles one T cell receptor beta chain with its context. There are many counts of this clonotype. The antigen this receptor binds is unknown. Base qualities were left out, and no much larger clone turns up one base away. The source of the sample is a study of blood T cells in healthy people across ages (dated by TCRdb to the mid-2010s). About the investigation overall: In model experiments, roughly one uniquely barcoded TCR beta cDNA molecule per two T cells was captured by template switching. To avoid experimental bias, donors of different ages were spread randomly across the sequencing lanes. To track age-related changes in TCR beta repertoire diversity, the study relied on deep sequencing normalized with unique cDNA molecular identifiers. For two donors (one aged 18 to 29 and one aged 80 or older), the study analyzed two additional independent replicas of 1 million unique cDNA reads from the same blood draw. The donors were divided into four age groups: young (average around 16 years), middle-aged (approximately 39), aged (approximately 59) and long-lived (more than 75).

The protocol used for the library was 5' RACE. The sample was run on an Illumina HiSeq 2500. A second roughly 6 to 12 cycle PCR used a sample-barcoded 5' primer and a J-beta primer mix. Each TCR beta cDNA molecule received a unique molecular identifier from a template-switch 5' adaptor carrying 12 random nucleotides. At least 3 million CDR3-containing paired-end reads were obtained from each sample. The Mint cDNA synthesis kit, primed by a TRBC-specific oligonucleotide, was used to synthesize first-strand cDNA from all RNA. All cDNA was treated with uracil-DNA glycosylase and then went through a first 18-cycle PCR with the universal primers M1SS and BC2_uni_R. Concerning the study's data processing: For normalization, 1 million high-quality reads were randomly selected from each sample, with every read carrying a distinct molecular identifier. Reads sharing molecular identifiers were discarded rather than binned into consensus sequences. CDR3 identification, clonotype clustering and error correction used MiTCR with a Q25 quality threshold and the strictest error-elimination algorithm. A nonparametric unseen species model with Euler transformation was used to estimate a lower bound on total TCR beta diversity. Using fastp trimming at Q25 and MiXCR clonotype assembly, TCRdb reanalyzed the public sequencing data and kept in-frame beta chains. Rows with a matching CDR3 protein are joined into one entry that keeps the most common DNA and genes. The V and J calls and clone size come from TCRdb's table, not from the authors' own analysis. A total of 590,000 or so distinct CDR3 sequences appear in this sample, 25% to 30% of them only once. The top ten clones comprise around 14% of the sample.

General study outcomes and caveats: Donor CMV infection status was unknown, potentially confounding age-related changes in expanded clonotypes. Compared with the aged group, more naive CD4+ T cells, fewer expanded clones and increased TCR diversity were shown by the long-lived group, suggesting age selection. As age increased, observed TCR beta diversity per million T cells dropped in a roughly linear way, and a significant reduction was already evident by age 40. Observed TCR beta diversity correlated strongly with the percentage of naive T cells measured by flow cytometry. Since profiling was done on bulk unsorted PBMCs, naive and antigen-experienced compartments could not be conclusively compared. Estimates of total diversity from one million sequenced T cells were regarded as lower bounds and underestimates.

Donors were roughly 40 systemically healthy Caucasian individuals from Russia aged roughly 6 to 100 years. Roughly 10 milliliters of peripheral blood were collected from each donor into EDTA-treated Vacutainer tubes. Ficoll-Paque density-gradient centrifugation was used to isolate PBMCs, with at least 6.5 million obtained per sample. Trizol reagent was used to extract total RNA from the PBMCs, yielding at least 6 micrograms per sample. For every donor, an aliquot of PBMCs went through flow cytometry to measure the percentages of naive CD45RAhigh/CD27high T cells. Trimming accounts for 7 bases at V and 2 bases at J, while the number of junction bases matched to no gene is 7. Spanning cysteine to phenylalanine, the CDR3 consists of 14 amino acids. The only DNA kept is the CDR3, 42 bases in frame from the first base. The germline V gene supplies CDR1 MNHEY and CDR2 SVGEGT.

Sequencing used blood. The receptor's source is a woman older than 75 in good health. This chain is built from TRBV6-2 or TRBV6-3 and TRBJ2-7; 8 of the junction bases match TRBD1. CDR3 reads: CASNKRDRTYEQYF. The DNA sequence is given as TGTGCCAGCAATAAACGGGACAGGACCTACGAGCAGTACTTC.